This T cell receptor beta chain comes out of a study of T cell responses to AZD1222 COVID-19 vaccine. Study-wide points: Repertoires were obtained only post-peak T cell response.

The CDR3 has 17 residues. V shed 3 bases and J 5 bases; nucleotides not matched to a gene: 12. The germline V gene encodes CDR1 LNHDA and CDR2 SQIVND (reference sequence). A few counts support this clone. The antigen is not known. Profiled with immunoSEQ multiplex PCR; TCRdb holds only in-frame clones, not every one. The sample carries approximately 200,000 clones, roughly 92% recorded once. Sequencing was performed on peripheral blood, taken 28 days after the second AZD1222 dose. The origin of this receptor is an adult who received the AZD1222 COVID-19 vaccine. The rearrangement joins TRBV19 to TRBJ2-5, with 10 bases lining up with TRBD2. In DNA form, the CDR3 reads TGTGCCAGTAGTATCAGGGCTAGCGGGGGTACCTACGAGACCCAGTACTTC. Translating gives CASSIRASGGTYETQYF.